The 7 T cell receptor beta chains presented below share a single source sample, sequenced in a study of regulatory T cells in long-lasting Graves disease. TCR beta libraries were built with iRepertoire HTBI primers and Arm-PCR of CDR3 regions. TCRdb re-derived calls from the multiplex PCR reads in MiXCR, one entry per CDR3 protein. The sample shows around 420,000 distinct CDR3 sequences, approximately 16% of them seen only once. Time point noted: newly diagnosed GD, antithyroid drugs for less than 3 months. From PBMCs, RNA was extracted and then used to make the TCR library. The sample was also linked to a second study, of T cells in Graves' hyperthyroidism and ophthalmopathy.

The specimen comprised peripheral blood mononuclear cells (PBMCs), sampled at new diagnosis, from a patient treated with antithyroid drugs. The receptors originated from a woman aged 40 to 50 with Graves disease.

This clonotype has ten or more counts. The gene calls are TRBV12-3 or TRBV12-4 and TRBJ1-1, with D maybe TRBD1 (6 bases). Trimming removed 3 bases from V and 1 base from J, with 12 bases in between. The CDR3 covers 15 residues. The CDR3 sequence is CASSFQGLPNTEAFF. The CDR3 bases are TGTGCCAGCAGTTTTCAGGGGTTACCGAACACTGAAGCTTTCTTT.

This clonotype was counted once. The chain joins TRBV20-1 to TRBJ2-5; tentative D call: TRBD1 (6 bases). This CDR3 is built from 14 residues. Trimming stripped 0 bases from V and 2 bases from J, with 10 bases between. Per the germline V gene, CDR1 is DFQATT and CDR2 is SNEGSKA (reference sequence). As DNA, the CDR3 is TGCAGTGCTAGAGACTGGGACAATCAAGAGACCCAGTACTTC. It is translated as CSARDWDNQETQYF.

The chain carries TRBV7-9 and TRBJ1-2, with no clear D. Trimming cost V 2 bases and J 2 bases, with 9 bases left between them. The CDR3 length is 14 residues. The germline V gene encodes CDR1 SEHNR and CDR2 FQNEAQ (reference sequence). The CDR3 loop is CASSLPLGNYGYTF. Here the CDR3 DNA reads TGTGCCAGCAGCTTACCGTTGGGGAACTATGGCTACACCTTC. The complete variable domain, with remaining parts taken from reference TRBV7-9 and TRBJ1-2, reads DTGVSQNPRHKITKRGQNVTFRCDPISEHNRLYWYRQTLGQGPEFLTYFQNEAQLEKSRLLSDRFSAERPKGSFSTLEIQRTEQGDSAMYLCASSLPLGNYGYTFGSGTRLTVV.

A word on this clonotype: A read error may be the cause here, since a much bigger clone is one base away. The chain employs TRBV28 and TRBJ2-6; D may be TRBD2 (6 bases). The CDR3 runs to 15 residues. Germline assignment: CDR1 MDHEN and CDR2 SYDVKM. CDR3 protein: CASSWRGPGANVPTF. CDR3 nucleotide sequence: TGTGCCAGCAGTTGGAGGGGTCCCGGGGCCAACGTCCCGACTTTC.

The chain combines TRBV10-3 with TRBJ2-6; 7 bases are shared with TRBD1. J gave up 2 bases and V 4 bases, and 5 bases lay outside the gene matches. The CDR3 sequence is 16 residues long. Per the germline V gene, CDR1 is ENHRY and CDR2 is SYGVKD. The CDR3 nucleotides are TGTGCCATCAGTGGCCAGGGGGTTACTGGGGCCAACGTCCTGACTTTC. Translating it yields CAISGQGVTGANVLTF.

The V call is TRBV2, the J call TRBJ2-1; 9 nucleotides agree with TRBD2. The CDR3 consists of 14 residues. In germline, CDR1 is SNHLY, CDR2 FYNNEI. V gave up 7 bases and J gave up 3 bases; unmatched junction bases: 4. The CDR3 nucleotides read TGTGCCAGCACCCTAGCGGGGATCTACAATGAGCAGTTCTTC. Its protein is CASTLAGIYNEQFF.

The V and J genes are TRBV24-1 and TRBJ2-2, with 8 bases identical to TRBD2. Looked up from germline, CDR1 is KGHDR and CDR2 is SFDVKD. The CDR3 runs 18 residues. Trimming removed 4 bases from V and 5 bases from J; junction bases left unmatched: 14. The CDR3 coding sequence is TGTGCCACCAGTGACCCCCGATGGGCTAGCGGGCCGACCGGGGAGCTGTTTTTT. Encoded protein: CATSDPRWASGPTGELFF.